A single sample is the source of the 19 T cell receptor beta chains below, sequenced in a study of T cells after posttransplantation cyclophosphamide listed by TCRdb under 2016. The library was made by the immunoSEQ multiplex PCR assay. In its TCRdb copy, this immuneACCESS table keeps in-frame sequences only and misses some clones. Where compared with another copy, unresolved V genes explain less than half of these, and the others have no known cause. This sample has tens of thousands of clones in its table, and roughly 82% of those were observed once. The ten largest clones capture 6.3% of the sample. Sequencing was carried out using PBMCs. Receptors were obtained from a woman aged 60-75 years with a blood cancer, CMV-positive, and with a related stem cell donor.

The rearrangement uses TRBV5-4 and TRBJ2-3; a weak D match, TRBD2 (5 bases). In germline, CDR1 is SGHNT, CDR2 YYREEE (reference sequence). The CDR3 has 16 amino acids. Trimming took off 4 bases at V and 2 bases at J, with 17 bases between the two ends. CDR3 sequence reads: CASSPLMSGVTDTQYF. The CDR3, as DNA: TGTGCCAGCAGCCCTTTAATGAGCGGAGTCACAGATACGCAGTATTTT.

The V gene is TRBV28, the J gene TRBJ2-7; possibly TRBD1 for D (6 bases). Germline values: CDR1 MDHEN, CDR2 SYDVKM. V lost 6 bases, J lost 2 bases, and 17 bases lay in between. This CDR3 is 15 amino acids long. CDR3 loop: CASRLVGARAYEQYF. CDR3 bases: TGTGCCAGCAGACTCGTGGGGGCGCGGGCCTACGAGCAGTACTTC.

V is TRBV7-8 and J is TRBJ2-2; D remains ambiguous. Deletions cut 1 base from V and 5 bases from J, with 8 bases between. Germline-derived CDR1 and CDR2 are SGHVS and FQNEAQ. This CDR3 contains 14 residues. The CDR3 here is CASSLELRTGELFF. In DNA form, the CDR3 reads TGTGCCAGCAGCTTAGAACTCAGGACCGGGGAGCTGTTTTTT.

This chain connects TRBV4-2 to TRBJ2-7; no reliable D call. Trimming removed 1 base from V and 6 bases from J, with 10 bases in between. This CDR3 is built from 13 residues. CDR1 is LGHNA, CDR2 YNFKEQ, per germline. Here the CDR3 reads CASSQGLRAEQYF. The DNA of the CDR3 is TGTGCCAGCAGCCAAGGTCTAAGAGCCGAGCAGTACTTC.

V gene TRBV5-5 combines with J gene TRBJ2-3, with 11 bases that match TRBD2. Unmatched junction bases numbered 6, after V lost 4 bases and J lost 5 bases. Germline lookup yields CDR1 SGHKS and CDR2 YYEKEE (reference sequence). The CDR3 loop spans 15 amino acids. CDR3 nucleotides: TGTGCCAGCAGCGGAACCGGGACTAGCGGAGATACGCAGTATTTT. This translates into CASSGTGTSGDTQYF.

This clone was counted once. This rearrangement joins TRBV7-2 to TRBJ2-3; 12 bases match TRBD2. This CDR3 comprises 13 residues. J was trimmed by 6 bases and V by 6 bases; bases with no gene match: 1. CDR1 and CDR2 (germline): SGHTA, FQGNSA. The CDR3 DNA sequence: TGTGCCAGCAGGACTAGCGGGAGTGATACGCAGTATTTT. Translating it yields CASRTSGSDTQYF.

The V call is TRBV10-3, the J call TRBJ2-7; 11 nucleotides match TRBD2. The V and J ends lost 10 bases and 2 bases, in that order; junction bases with no gene match: 7. Germline V gives CDR1 ENHRY, CDR2 SYGVKD. This CDR3 comprises 14 residues. CDR3 loop: CATAQTSGAYEQYF. The CDR3, as DNA: TGTGCCACCGCCCAGACTAGCGGGGCCTACGAGCAGTACTTC.

The genes are TRBV5-6 and TRBJ2-1; D not resolved. CDR1 is SGHDT and CDR2 is YYEEEE in the germline V gene. There are 16 residues in the CDR3. The V and J ends lost 4 bases and 8 bases respectively, with 22 bases between them. This chain's CDR3 is CASSPQSGSLRYEQFF. DNA of the CDR3: TGTGCCAGCAGCCCACAATCCGGGTCCCTTAGGTATGAGCAGTTCTTC.

The chain combines TRBV6-1 with TRBJ2-2; no clear D gene. V was trimmed by 6 bases and J by 1 base, leaving 6 bases between them. Per germline, CDR1 MNHNS and CDR2 SASEGT. The CDR3 extends over 13 amino acids. This chain's CDR3 is CASSRQNTGELFF. In DNA form, the CDR3 reads TGTGCCAGCAGCCGACAGAACACCGGGGAGCTGTTTTTT.

The J gene is TRBJ1-1, the V gene TRBV29-1; 8 bases line up with TRBD1. The CDR3 is made up of 12 amino acids. Germline CDR1 is SQVTM and CDR2 is ANQGSEA. V was pared by 6 bases and J by 3 bases, with 3 bases of the junction left unmatched. CDR3 DNA sequence: TGCAGCGTGTACAGGGGGGACACTGAAGCTTTCTTT. It translates to CSVYRGDTEAFF. The complete variable domain, with remaining parts taken from reference TRBV29-1 and TRBJ1-1, reads SAVISQKPSRDICQRGTSLTIQCQVDSQVTMMFWYRQQPGQSLTLIATANQGSEATYESGFVIDKFPISRPNLTFSTLTVSNMSPEDSSIYLCSVYRGDTEAFFGQGTRLTVV.

The chain uses TRBV5-5 and TRBJ1-1; D is unclear. CDR1 is SGHKS, CDR2 YYEKEE, per germline (reference sequence). The CDR3 has 13 amino acids. Trimming took off 2 bases at V and 1 base at J, with 6 bases between the two ends. CDR3 DNA: TGTGCCAGCAGCTTCGGTCAGAACACTGAAGCTTTCTTT. Protein: CASSFGQNTEAFF.

This chain links TRBV6-1 with TRBJ2-1, with 7 bases matching TRBD2. The CDR3 extends over 15 amino acids. Germline lookup yields CDR1 MNHNS and CDR2 SASEGT. V gave up 6 bases and J gave up 9 bases; unmatched junction bases: 14. CDR3 amino acids: CASSPSGIGFGEQFF. CDR3 sequence (DNA): TGTGCCAGCAGCCCGAGCGGGATTGGGTTCGGTGAGCAGTTCTTC.

The chain is built from TRBV11-2 and TRBJ2-7; D is unresolved. The CDR3 runs to 12 residues. The V end lost 0 bases, the J end lost 2 bases, and 2 bases lay between the germline ends. From germline, CDR1 is SGHAT and CDR2 FQNNGV. As DNA, the CDR3 is TGTGCCAGCAGCTTAGACACCTACGAGCAGTACTTC. The encoded protein is CASSLDTYEQYF.

This rearrangement joins TRBV6-1 to TRBJ2-2, with D possibly matching TRBD1 (5 bases). Trimming took off 7 bases at V and 4 bases at J, with 13 bases between the two ends. The CDR3 runs to 14 residues. The germline V gene has CDR1 MNHNS and CDR2 SASEGT. This chain's CDR3 is CASKIIDSTGELFF. CDR3 coding DNA: TGTGCCAGCAAAATCATCGACAGCACCGGGGAGCTGTTTTTT.

The chain combines TRBV18 with TRBJ2-7; 10 positions match TRBD1. The germline CDR1 and CDR2 sequences are KGHSH and LQKENI. This CDR3 contains 14 residues. The V and J ends lost 3 bases and 2 bases, in that order; junction bases with no gene match: 1. CDR3 residues: CASSPGQGTYEQYF. The CDR3 coding sequence is TGTGCCAGCTCACCGGGACAGGGGACCTACGAGCAGTACTTC. Combining the CDR3 with reference TRBV18 and TRBJ2-7 gives the whole variable domain NAGVMQNPRHLVRRRGQEARLRCSPMKGHSHVYWYRQLPEEGLKFMVYLQKENIIDESGMPKERFSAEFPKEGPSILRIQQVVRGDSAAYFCASSPGQGTYEQYFGPGTRLTVT.

The J gene is TRBJ2-5, the V gene TRBV7-6, with 8 bases lining up with TRBD2. V was clipped by 6 bases and J by 1 base; unmatched bases: 7. Germline CDR1 and CDR2: SGHVS and FNYEAQ. The CDR3 runs 15 residues. The CDR3 DNA sequence: TGTGCCAGCAGATCTACTAGCGGAGGCCAAGAGACCCAGTACTTC. It specifies CASRSTSGGQETQYF.

The chain couples TRBV7-2 to TRBJ2-1; 9 bases are shared with TRBD2. This CDR3 is built from 14 residues. V was clipped by 2 bases and J by 4 bases; unmatched bases: 0. CDR1 and CDR2 (germline): SGHTA, FQGNSA. DNA for the CDR3: TGTGCCAGCAGCTTACTAGCGGGGTACAATGAGCAGTTCTTC. Protein product: CASSLLAGYNEQFF.

The chain couples TRBV5-4 to TRBJ1-1; maybe TRBD1 (6 bases). The V gene's germline CDR1 is SGHNT and CDR2 YYREEE (reference sequence). CDR3 length: 14 residues. Trimming removed 2 bases from V and 0 bases from J, with 8 bases in between. The DNA of the CDR3 is TGTGCCAGCAGCTTCGGACAGTTGAACACTGAAGCTTTCTTT. Protein: CASSFGQLNTEAFF.

This rearrangement joins TRBV5-6 to TRBJ2-5; 7 bases map to TRBD1. The CDR3 sequence is 15 residues long. Germline trimming cut 3 bases from V and 3 bases from J; bases unmatched to any gene: 8. Germline CDR1 SGHDT, CDR2 YYEEEE. CDR3: CASSSTWGQKETQYF. CDR3 nucleotides: TGTGCCAGCAGCTCGACCTGGGGACAGAAAGAGACCCAGTACTTC.